These 7 T cell receptor beta chains share one sample of origin, sequenced in a study of blood T cells in healthy people across ages. Sample-barcoded 5' priming and a J-beta primer mix drove a second PCR of about 6 to 11 cycles. TCRdb re-called the 5' RACE reads with MiXCR, one entry per CDR3 protein. The sample lists 1,500,000 or so distinct CDR3 sequences, roughly 43% seen once, with over 3.5% in the top ten. The sequenced material came from blood. The origin of the receptors is a woman aged 18-29 years in good health.

The chain uses TRBV29-1 and TRBJ2-1, with 7 bases lining up with TRBD2. CDR1 and CDR2 from the germline V gene are SQVTM and ANQGSEA. Trimming took 4 bases from V and 6 from J; bases not matched to a gene: 12. This CDR3 spans 15 amino acids. The CDR3 loop reads CSVGSPSGSLNEQFF. In DNA, the CDR3 is TGCAGCGTTGGGTCCCCTAGCGGCTCCCTCAATGAGCAGTTCTTC.

This chain uses TRBV2 with TRBJ2-3, with D possibly being TRBD2 (7 bases). Deletions cut 9 bases from V and 1 base from J, with 20 bases between. From germline, CDR1 is SNHLY and CDR2 FYNNEI. There are 16 residues in the CDR3. The CDR3 nucleotides are TGTGCCAGTTTATTGGGGGGGGGCCCCGGCACAGATACGCAGTATTTT. This gives the protein CASLLGGGPGTDTQYF.

This clonotype was seen repeatedly, ten times or more. The chain is built from TRBV7-2 and TRBJ2-3; no definite D call. Germline V gives CDR1 SGHTA, CDR2 FQGNSA. V was pared by 3 bases and J by 6 bases, with 7 bases between. The CDR3 extends over 12 amino acids. The chain's CDR3 is CASSLRVDTQYF. CDR3 coding DNA: TGTGCCAGCAGCTTGCGCGTTGATACGCAGTATTTT.

This chain joins TRBV9 and TRBJ2-1; TRBD1 or TRBD2 may be the D gene (5 bases each). The CDR3 runs to 15 residues. V shed 2 bases and J shed 8 bases, with 17 bases lying between them. CDR1 is SGDLS, CDR2 YYNGEE, per germline. The CDR3 DNA is TGTGCCAGCAGCGTCTCCGGGACGGCTGCTCATGAGCAGTTCTTC. The encoded protein is CASSVSGTAAHEQFF.

V usage is TRBV28 and J usage is TRBJ2-1; D possibly corresponds to TRBD2 (6 bases). The CDR3 spans 15 residues. CDR1 is MDHEN, CDR2 SYDVKM, per germline. Trimming shortened V by 5 bases and J by 8 bases, and 19 bases separated the two germline ends. The CDR3: CASSARREFVDEQFF. CDR3 nucleotides: TGTGCCAGCAGTGCCCGCCGGGAGTTCGTCGATGAGCAGTTCTTC.

The CDR3 loop reads CASSSPPGRRASYEQYF. The CDR3 DNA reads TGTGCCAGCAGTTCCCCTCCGGGACGGAGAGCCTCCTACGAGCAGTACTTC. The gene calls are TRBV27 and TRBJ2-7; D assignment may be TRBD1 or TRBD2 (5 bases each). The V gene's germline CDR1 is MNHEY and CDR2 SMNVEV (reference sequence). V was pared by 4 bases and J by 0 bases, with 19 bases between. The CDR3 is 17 amino acids.

On this clonotype: A clone one base away is much larger, so this may be a read error. The chain combines TRBV29-1 with TRBJ2-7, with D uncertain. The V and J ends lost 4 bases and 0 bases respectively, with 13 bases between them. The CDR3 is made up of 14 amino acids. Germline V CDR1 and CDR2: SQVTM, ANQGSEA. The CDR3 loop is CSVGDHGGSYEQYF. DNA for the CDR3: TGCAGCGTTGGAGATCATGGCGGCTCCTACGAGCAGTACTTC.